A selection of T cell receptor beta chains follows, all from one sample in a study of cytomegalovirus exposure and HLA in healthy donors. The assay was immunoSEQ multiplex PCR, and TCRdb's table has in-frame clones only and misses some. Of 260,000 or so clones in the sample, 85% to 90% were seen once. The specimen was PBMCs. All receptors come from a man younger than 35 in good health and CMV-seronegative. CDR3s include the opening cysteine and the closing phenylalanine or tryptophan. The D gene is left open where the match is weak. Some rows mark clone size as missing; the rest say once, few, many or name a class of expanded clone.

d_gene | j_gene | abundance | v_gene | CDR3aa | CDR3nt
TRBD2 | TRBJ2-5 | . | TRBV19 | CASRAGGVETQYF | TGTGCCAGTCGGGCGGGGGGCGTTGAGACCCAGTACTTC
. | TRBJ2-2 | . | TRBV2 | CASTSGGRVTGELFF | TGTGCCAGCACTTCCGGGGGAAGGGTCACCGGGGAGCTGTTTTTT
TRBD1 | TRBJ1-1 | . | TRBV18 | CASSLQGGNTEAFF | TGTGCCAGCTCACTTCAGGGGGGGAACACTGAAGCTTTCTTT
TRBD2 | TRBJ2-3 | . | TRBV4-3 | CASSLARTSGGPRDTQYF | TGCGCCAGCAGCTTGGCTAGGACTAGCGGGGGCCCTCGAGATACGCAGTATTTT
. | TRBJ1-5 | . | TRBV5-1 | CASSLGDNQPQHF | TGCGCCAGCAGCTTGGGAGACAATCAGCCCCAGCATTTT
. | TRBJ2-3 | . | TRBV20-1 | CSASQDTQYF | TGCAGTGCTAGTCAAGATACGCAGTATTTT
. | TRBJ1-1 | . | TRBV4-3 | CASSPEVGQTNTEAFF | TGCGCCAGCAGCCCCGAGGTGGGGCAGACGAACACTGAAGCTTTCTTT
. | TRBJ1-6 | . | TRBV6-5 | CASRVTPRDSPLHF | TGTGCCAGCAGGGTCACCCCAAGAGATTCACCCCTCCACTTT
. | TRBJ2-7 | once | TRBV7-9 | CASSLERGVDF | TGTGCCAGCAGCTTAGAACGCGGGGTTGACTTC
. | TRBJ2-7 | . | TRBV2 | CASSTQGLPSSYEQYF | TGTGCCAGCAGTACACAGGGCCTCCCCTCTTCCTACGAGCAGTACTTC
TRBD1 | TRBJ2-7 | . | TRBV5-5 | CASSSLTGVSYEQYF | TGTGCCAGCAGCTCCCTGACAGGGGTCTCCTACGAGCAGTACTTC
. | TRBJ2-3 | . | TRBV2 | CASSEALDTQYF | TGTGCCAGCAGTGAAGCCTTAGATACGCAGTATTTT
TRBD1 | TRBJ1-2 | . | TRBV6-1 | CATSPGDRANYGYTF | TGTGCCACCAGCCCCGGTGACAGGGCTAACTATGGCTACACCTTC
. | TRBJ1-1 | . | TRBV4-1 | CASSQVVSGSRPATEAFF | TGCGCCAGCAGCCAAGTTGTGTCAGGTTCTCGGCCGGCCACTGAAGCTTTCTTT
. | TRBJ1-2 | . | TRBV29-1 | CSGTENNYGYTF | TGCAGCGGGACAGAGAATAACTATGGCTACACCTTC
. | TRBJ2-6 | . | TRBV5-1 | CASSLDNRASSGANVLTF | TGCGCCAGCAGCTTGGATAACAGGGCGAGCTCTGGGGCCAACGTCCTGACTTTC
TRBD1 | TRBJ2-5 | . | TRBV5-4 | CASSYGQGETQYF | TGTGCCAGCAGCTATGGACAGGGCGAGACCCAGTACTTC
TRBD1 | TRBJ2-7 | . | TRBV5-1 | CASSSTGLSSYEQYF | TGCGCCAGCAGCTCGACAGGGTTAAGCTCCTACGAGCAGTACTTC
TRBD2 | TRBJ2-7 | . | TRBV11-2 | CASGRAGEIYEQYF | TGTGCCAGCGGGCGAGCGGGAGAAATATACGAGCAGTACTTC
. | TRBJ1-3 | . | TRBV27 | CASREGTLGNTIYF | TGTGCCAGCAGAGAGGGGACTCTTGGAAACACCATATATTTT
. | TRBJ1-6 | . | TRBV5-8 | CASSVASTVLYSPLHF | TGTGCCAGCAGCGTTGCGTCGACAGTTCTCTATTCACCCCTCCACTTT
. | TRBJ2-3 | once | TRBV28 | CASSFSLGGTDTQYF | TGTGCCAGCAGTTTCAGCCTGGGGGGTACAGATACGCAGTATTTT
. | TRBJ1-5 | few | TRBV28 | CASSFHAGSLYSNQPQHF | TGTGCCAGCAGTTTTCATGCGGGCAGCCTCTATAGCAATCAGCCCCAGCATTTT
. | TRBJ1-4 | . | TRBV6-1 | CASTIHSTNEKLFF | TGTGCCAGCACCATCCACTCAACTAATGAAAAACTGTTTTTT
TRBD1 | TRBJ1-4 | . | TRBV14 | CASSQIRTGPEKLFF | TGTGCCAGCAGCCAAATAAGGACAGGGCCCGAAAAACTGTTTTTT
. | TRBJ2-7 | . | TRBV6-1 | CASSELRAEAYEQYF | TGTGCCAGCAGTGAGCTGAGGGCGGAAGCCTACGAGCAGTACTTC
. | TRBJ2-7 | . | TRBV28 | CASSLASWIGYEQYF | TGTGCCAGCAGTCTCGCTAGCTGGATTGGCTACGAGCAGTACTTC
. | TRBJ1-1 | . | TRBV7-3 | CASSSGHGNTEAFF | TGTGCCAGCAGCTCCGGACACGGGAACACTGAAGCTTTCTTT
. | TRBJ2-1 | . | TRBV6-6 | CASSRTVGVLNEQFF | TGTGCCAGCAGTCGGACAGTCGGGGTGCTAAATGAGCAGTTCTTC
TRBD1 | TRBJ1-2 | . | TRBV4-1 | CASSQGGQFYGYTF | TGCGCCAGCAGCCAGGGGGGACAGTTCTATGGCTACACCTTC